The 22 T cell receptor beta chains presented below share a single source sample, sequenced in a study of PD-1 blockade in classical Hodgkin lymphoma. This sample's time point: newly diagnosed, previously untreated cHL patient sample. Method: immunoSEQ multiplex PCR; TCRdb's copy keeps in-frame clones and lacks some. The table lists 15,000 to 20,000 clones, about nine tenths of them singletons, with roughly 3.6% in the top ten. The specimen sequenced was peripheral blood mononuclear cells (PBMCs). The receptor set was obtained from a human donor with classical Hodgkin lymphoma.

The J gene is TRBJ2-7, the V gene TRBV28; 8 bases map to TRBD2. Germline CDR1 and CDR2: MDHEN and SYDVKM. V lost 6 bases and J lost 2; bases outside the gene matches: 6. CDR3 length: 14 amino acids. The CDR3 nucleotides are TGTGCCAGCAGCCCGGGAGGGCCGCCCTACGAGCAGTACTTC. This codes for CASSPGGPPYEQYF.

This chain uses TRBV6-5 with TRBJ2-7; 7 nucleotides line up with TRBD1. CDR3 length: 13 residues. CDR1 is MNHEY and CDR2 is SVGAGI in the germline V gene. Trimming at V came to 6 bases and at J to 2 bases, leaving 4 bases not matched to a gene. This chain's CDR3 is CASRGTVTYEQYF. DNA of the CDR3: TGTGCCAGCAGGGGGACAGTTACCTACGAGCAGTACTTC.

The chain is built from TRBV5-6 and TRBJ1-2; D is unresolved. V lost 0 bases and J 5 bases, leaving 5 bases between the germline ends. CDR1 and CDR2 from the germline V gene are SGHDT and YYEEEE. CDR3 length equals 12 residues. CDR3 amino acids: CASSLASYGYTF. The CDR3 DNA is TGTGCCAGCAGCTTGGCCAGTTATGGCTACACCTTC.

The rearrangement links TRBV5-1 to TRBJ2-7; 7 nucleotides line up with TRBD2. The length of the CDR3 is 16 residues. The germline gives CDR1 SGHRS, CDR2 YFSETQ. The V and J ends lost 3 bases and 0 bases, in that order; junction bases with no gene match: 9. CDR3 region: CASSWGFGGGSYEQYF. CDR3 DNA sequence: TGCGCCAGCAGCTGGGGGTTTGGCGGGGGCTCCTACGAGCAGTACTTC.

The CDR3 DNA is TGTGCCAGCAGCCAAGATCCTCCGGGACAGGGGGCGGCAGATACGCAGTATTTT. Amino acid sequence: CASSQDPPGQGAADTQYF. V and J are TRBV4-2 and TRBJ2-3, with 12 nucleotides matching TRBD1. The CDR3 extends over 18 amino acids. Germline CDR1 is LGHNA and CDR2 is YNFKEQ. V was pared by 0 bases and J by 4 bases, with 8 bases of the junction left unmatched.

The J gene is TRBJ2-4, the V gene TRBV7-9; the match to TRBD1 covers 7 bases. The CDR3 has 16 amino acids. The trim removed 6 bases at V and 2 bases at J, leaving 10 bases unmatched. Germline V CDR1 and CDR2: SEHNR, FQNEAQ (reference sequence). Here the CDR3 DNA reads TGTGCCAGCAGTTCATACAGGGGAGCGTCCAAAAACATTCAGTACTTC. As protein: CASSSYRGASKNIQYF.

The chain uses TRBV19 and TRBJ1-1; no reliable D call. Trimming cost V 5 bases and J 5 bases, with 12 bases left between them. The CDR3 runs to 13 residues. Germline V gene sequence: CDR1 LNHDA, CDR2 SQIVND (reference sequence). CDR3: CASSVKRGTEAFF. The CDR3 nucleotides read TGTGCCAGTAGTGTCAAGAGAGGGACTGAAGCTTTCTTT.

The chain couples TRBV5-5 to TRBJ2-7; D is uncertain. CDR3 length: 13 residues. Germline V CDR1 and CDR2: SGHKS, YYEKEE (reference sequence). V was pared by 4 bases and J by 6 bases, with 14 bases between. CDR3 coding DNA: TGTGCCAGCAGCCCCGACTGGGTGCTCGAGCAGTACTTC. Its protein is CASSPDWVLEQYF. Full variable domain (outside the CDR3, taken from reference TRBV5-5 and TRBJ2-7): DAGVTQSPTHLIKTRGQQVTLRCSPISGHKSVSWYQQVLGQGPQFIFQYYEKEERGRGNFPDRFSARQFPNYSSELNVNALLLGDSALYLCASSPDWVLEQYFGPGTRLTVT.

This clone was seen only once. V gene TRBV10-3 combines with J gene TRBJ1-3, with D maybe TRBD1 (6 bases). In germline, CDR1 is ENHRY, CDR2 SYGVKD. CDR3 length: 15 residues. Trimming stripped 4 bases from V and 3 bases from J, with 13 bases between. The CDR3 protein is CAISASGGSGNTIYF. CDR3 in DNA: TGTGCCATCAGTGCATCGGGGGGCAGTGGAAACACCATATATTTT.

The chain carries TRBV19 and TRBJ2-1, with no clear D. Trimming removed 4 bases from V and 4 bases from J, with 8 bases in between. The germline V gene has CDR1 LNHDA and CDR2 SQIVND (reference sequence). The CDR3 is 13 residues long. The CDR3 loop reads CASSKEYYNEQFF. The DNA of the CDR3 is TGTGCCAGTAGTAAAGAGTATTACAATGAGCAGTTCTTC.

In its sample, this clone was seen a few times. The chain is built from TRBV6-1 and TRBJ1-4, with 7 nucleotides matching TRBD1. V shed 5 bases and J 8 bases; nucleotides not matched to a gene: 11. From germline, CDR1 is MNHNS and CDR2 SASEGT. The CDR3 totals 15 residues. The CDR3 nucleotides read TGTGCCAGCAGTACGAGACAGGGAATGAGGGAAAAACTGTTTTTT. Its translation: CASSTRQGMREKLFF.

The rearrangement joins TRBV4-2 to TRBJ2-1; TRBD2 matches at 16 bases. This CDR3 contains 18 residues. Per the germline V gene, CDR1 is LGHNA and CDR2 is YNFKEQ. V lost 4 bases to trimming and J lost 8 bases; unmatched junction nucleotides: 11. The CDR3 here is CASSPGTSGRAASYEQFF. The CDR3, as DNA: TGTGCCAGCAGCCCGGGGACTAGCGGGAGGGCCGCTAGCTATGAGCAGTTCTTC.

The rearrangement links TRBV7-9 to TRBJ2-7; D is perhaps TRBD1 or TRBD2 (5 bases each). The CDR3 extends over 15 amino acids. Germline CDR1 reads SEHNR; CDR2 reads FQNEAQ (reference sequence). Trimming removed 5 bases from V and 1 base from J, with 15 bases in between. The CDR3 here is CASSASGTSSYEQYF. CDR3 DNA: TGTGCCAGCAGCGCCTCCGGGACCTCATCCTACGAGCAGTACTTC.

The chain combines TRBV9 with TRBJ2-5, with TRBD2 matching 10 bases. CDR1 is SGDLS and CDR2 is YYNGEE in the germline V gene. With 0 bases clipped from V and 4 bases from J, the junction kept 3 bases outside the gene matches. CDR3 length: 15 residues. The CDR3 sequence is CASSVGGLARETQYF. CDR3 DNA sequence: TGTGCCAGCAGCGTAGGGGGACTAGCGAGAGAGACCCAGTACTTC.

The rearrangement joins TRBV28 to TRBJ1-1; D possibly corresponds to TRBD1 (5 bases). Germline V CDR1 and CDR2: MDHEN, SYDVKM. Trimming removed 5 bases at V and 0 bases at J, with 7 bases between. The CDR3 length is 13 residues. Written as DNA, the CDR3 is TGTGCCAGCAGTCGACAGTTGAACACTGAAGCTTTCTTT. It encodes CASSRQLNTEAFF.

The chain couples TRBV6-1 to TRBJ1-1; D is unresolved. Trimming pared 7 bases from V and 2 bases from J, leaving 8 bases between. Per germline, CDR1 MNHNS and CDR2 SASEGT. The CDR3 contains 12 residues. The CDR3 nucleotides read TGTGCCAGCAAGGGTCACAACACTGAAGCTTTCTTT. Residues: CASKGHNTEAFF.

The rearrangement joins TRBV5-1 to TRBJ1-5; D is perhaps TRBD1 (6 bases). Trimming took off 1 base at V and 6 bases at J, with 11 bases between the two ends. Germline CDR1 SGHRS, CDR2 YFSETQ. This CDR3 has 14 amino acids. CDR3 sequence reads: CASSLMGGRQPQHF. The CDR3 nucleotides read TGCGCCAGCAGCTTGATGGGGGGCCGTCAGCCCCAGCATTTT.

The V gene is TRBV19, the J gene TRBJ2-7, with 11 positions matching TRBD2. The ends lost 3 bases at V and 7 bases at J; junction bases unmatched: 5. Germline V CDR1 and CDR2: LNHDA, SQIVND (reference sequence). There are 14 residues in the CDR3. CDR3 sequence (DNA): TGTGCCAGTAGTATTTTGCTAGCGGGAGGTGAGCAGTACTTC. Amino acid sequence: CASSILLAGGEQYF.

The chain combines TRBV29-1 with TRBJ2-7; D is possibly TRBD2 (6 bases). From germline, CDR1 is SQVTM and CDR2 ANQGSEA. The CDR3 is 14 residues long. The V and J ends lost 7 bases and 2 bases respectively, with 18 bases between them. The CDR3 bases are TGCAGCGCTTCTGACTCGCGGGGCCCCTACGAGCAGTACTTC. Translating it yields CSASDSRGPYEQYF.

V and J are TRBV7-9 and TRBJ1-3; D not resolved. The ends were cut back, 1 base at V and 3 bases at J, with 4 bases in the middle. Germline V gives CDR1 SEHNR, CDR2 FQNEAQ (reference sequence). The CDR3 is 13 residues long. The CDR3 loop is CASSLGGGNTIYF. DNA of the CDR3: TGTGCCAGCAGCTTAGGTGGTGGAAACACCATATATTTT.

J is TRBJ2-7 and V is TRBV7-9; TRBD1 matches 8 bases. The CDR3 has 14 amino acids. From germline, CDR1 is SEHNR and CDR2 FQNEAQ (reference sequence). Unmatched junction bases numbered 7, after V lost 5 bases and J lost 4 bases. The CDR3 protein is CASSVGQGMYEQYF. The CDR3 DNA reads as TGTGCCAGCAGCGTCGGACAGGGAATGTACGAGCAGTACTTC.

DNA of the CDR3: TGTGCCAGCAGTTTTATCAGGGGAGGAGGACAAGAGACCCAGTACTTC. Residues: CASSFIRGGGQETQYF. The chain carries TRBV28 and TRBJ2-5; D may be TRBD1 or TRBD2 (6 bases each). Germline V gene data show CDR1 as MDHEN and CDR2 as SYDVKM. V lost 3 bases to trimming and J lost 2 bases, with 16 bases between them. The CDR3 has 16 amino acids.